The clone carrying this T cell receptor (beta chain) occurred a few times. Its antigen remains unknown. Trimming took off 0 bases at V and 6 bases at J, with 18 bases between the two ends. The CDR3 loop spans 16 amino acids. CDR1 and CDR2 from the germline V gene are SGHAT and FQNNGV. The data were obtained in a study of CD8 T cells in ankylosing spondylitis. Study results and caveats: Several highly homologous variants made up a TCR beta motif, and this motif appeared characteristic of ankylosing spondylitis blood. Disease-associated clones were reportedly significantly overrepresented in matched ankylosing spondylitis synovial fluid.

Each CDR3 protein gets one entry after TCRdb re-called the 5' RACE reads with MiXCR. The table lists 300,000 to 400,000 distinct CDR3 sequences, approximately 20% of them singletons, with 15% to 20% in the top ten. The V call is TRBV11-2, the J call TRBJ2-7; weak D call: TRBD1 (6 bases). The TCR originated in a male donor with ankylosing spondylitis. The sequencing input was blood, either unsorted or a sorted T cell fraction (not recorded which). The CDR3 region is CASSLDIGQPLLEQYF. As DNA, the CDR3 is TGTGCCAGCAGCTTAGATATAGGACAGCCGCTACTCGAGCAGTACTTC.